Given below is one T cell receptor beta chain in context. This clonotype was picked up many times. Its binding antigen is unknown. The record has no base qualities; no much larger clone is one base away. The record originates from a study of T cells in Graves' hyperthyroidism and ophthalmopathy (dated 2019 in TCRdb). Regarding the research as a whole: Peripheral blood was sampled at the time of initial diagnosis, prior to any treatment. Whether ophthalmopathy could be predicted prospectively was tested in an independent validation cohort made up of 18 hyperthyroidism patients plus 17 patients who later progressed to ophthalmopathy. TCR Vbeta CDR3 sequencing of 120 to 150 peripheral blood samples (43 ophthalmopathy, under 80 hyperthyroidism and approximately 17 progressor patients) is reported in the paper. The 95 to 100 discovery patients were divided at random into training and test sets in a 7:3 ratio. In addition, the study compared T-cell repertoires in thyroid tissue and in blood from about 6 Graves' hyperthyroidism patients. TCR V-J signatures able to tell the groups apart were searched for in a discovery cohort of approximately 95 patients, of whom under 45 had Graves' ophthalmopathy and roughly 59 had stable Graves' hyperthyroidism. After sampling, hyperthyroidism patients received methimazole starting at 30 mg daily, and ophthalmopathy patients received high-dose intravenous methylprednisolone. General findings and caveats noted by the study authors: No statistical method was used to fix the sample size in advance, and group allocation was not hidden from the investigators. In validation, progression to ophthalmopathy was predicted by the model with 70.59% sensitivity and nearly 75% specificity, a median of roughly 6.4 months before onset. Most expanded thyroid clonotypes (frequency above 0.001) were also detected in blood, suggesting blood repertoires may reflect thyroid immune responses. A model built on a 13 V-J signature distinguished ophthalmopathy from stable hyperthyroidism, reaching approximately 89% sensitivity and approximately 83% specificity in cross-validation and 80%/75% in testing.

TCR beta CDR3 regions were amplified from RNA transcripts. The first round of RT-PCR for the TCR CDR3 was performed with the HTBI primer set and the Qiagen OneStep RT-PCR kit. A second multiplex PCR round built the libraries, followed by size selection and purification. Paired-end sequencing of the libraries was performed with 100 bp reads on an Illumina HiSeq2000. The paper's processing steps were these. SOAPnuke was used to process the raw data, throwing out any read that contained adapters or uncalled bases, had a mean Phred below 15, or lacked an exact constant-primer or identifier match. COPE v1.2.5 was used to merge the high-quality paired reads, and each unique nucleotide sequence was defined as a clonotype. MiTCR v1.1 was used to align clonotypes to the IMGT TRBV, TRBD and TRBJ reference segments. Analysis was restricted to V-J combinations with a frequency above 0.0001, which covered 99.2% of repertoires. A TCS score was defined as the ratio of F50 (clonal expansion) to E x V (chaos), with BLOSUM62-based TCRdist applied between CDR3 peptides within each V-J. Welch's t-statistics and random forest reduced 514 V-J features to fewer than 15, which were used in a naive Bayes classifier (R e1071). TCRdb reran the public reads through fastp at Q25 and MiXCR, keeping productive beta chains. Each entry is one CDR3 protein sequence, shown with its most common DNA and genes. The V and J calls, along with clone size, are taken from TCRdb and not from the paper's own processing. The sample table lists around 450,000 distinct CDR3 sequences, approximately 14% of them with a count of one. The ten most abundant clones make up 13% to 15% of the sample.

Stable Graves' hyperthyroidism was defined as no progression to ophthalmopathy during 18 months of follow-up. Hyperthyroidism patients were aged 18 to 65 years and newly diagnosed, with disease duration of less than 2 months. Exclusion was applied to patients with uncontrolled infections, other autoimmune diseases, pregnancy or lactation. Diagnoses were based on clinical symptoms, serum thyroxine and TRAb, thyroid ultrasound and orbital computed tomography. Ficoll-Paque density gradient centrifugation was used to isolate PBMCs from under 11 ml of fresh peripheral blood. Trizol reagent was used to extract total RNA, and RNA quality was then checked on an Agilent 2100 Bioanalyzer. CDR1 SGHAT and CDR2 FQDESV are derived from the germline V gene (reference sequence). Spanning cysteine to phenylalanine, the CDR3 consists of 17 amino acids. Kept here is only the CDR3 DNA, which spans 51 bases and is read in frame from base 1. The V and J ends are trimmed by 1 base and 0 bases, leaving 14 bases between them.

The rearranged chain carries TRBV11-1 and TRBJ2-3; possibly the D gene is TRBD2, per 6 matching bases. The specimen was blood. This TCR was sampled from a woman aged 18 to 35 with Graves' hyperthyroidism. The DNA sequence reads TGTGCCAGCAGCTTAGGAGCGGCGGGACCTAGCACAGATACGCAGTATTTT. Its product reads: CASSLGAAGPSTDTQYF.